The clone carrying this T cell receptor (beta chain) was counted only a few times. These data belong to a study of T-cell memory formation after mild COVID-19. About the research overall: The TCR clusters were mostly specific to one donor.

The CDR3 is made up of 12 amino acids. V lost 7 bases and J lost 6, with 12 bases in between. Germline V CDR1 and CDR2: KGHDR, SFDVKD. TCRdb reanalysed the 5' RACE reads using MiXCR and keeps one entry per CDR3 protein. Of 150,000 to 200,000 distinct CDR3 sequences in the sample, about a sixth were seen once. The chain combines TRBV24-1 with TRBJ2-7, with D tentatively TRBD1 or TRBD2 (6 bases each). The clonotype originates from an adult woman who had mild COVID-19 (a few samples of this study predate the infection). Cell type and time point are not known. Specimen: PBMCs or a T cell subset sorted from them (not recorded which). The CDR3 DNA reads TGTGCCACCAGCCGAAGGGGGGTCGAGCAGTACTTC. Protein: CATSRRGVEQYF.